Included here is one TCR beta chain sequence, with context. Its target antigen remains unknown. No quality values exist for individual bases; no much larger clone is one base distant. This specimen comes from a study of cytomegalovirus exposure and HLA in healthy donors (TCRdb year 2017). Looking at the study overall: An earlier analysis of some 500 of the donors reported more than 250 Gb of sequence data and approximately 110 million unique TCR beta sequences from about 179 million T cells. An early release covering roughly 580 HLA-typed donors comprised 250 to 350 gigabases of sequencing data and tens of millions of unique TCR sequences. Of the approximately 370 genotyped donors, less than 85% were placed in the genetic ancestry cluster associated with self-reported Caucasian donors. The study aimed to test whether cataloging public T cell receptors could reveal signatures of past pathogen exposure. The T cell repertoires of 700 or so subjects were profiled by immunosequencing and related to cytomegalovirus serostatus. In addition to the first cohort of 666 subjects, a separate validation cohort of 100 to 150 different subjects was used. To predict cytomegalovirus infection status, the study combined high-throughput TCR immunosequencing, statistical association of individual TCRs with disease status, and machine learning. A later analysis re-analyzed previously published TCR beta repertoires from approximately 670 donors and added high-resolution HLA genotyping to study TCR occurrence patterns. Rather than drawing on any new phenotypic data, the later analysis identified candidate immune exposures from TCR beta sequences and the way those sequences occurred across donors. In an earlier analysis of 500 to 650 of the donors, high-throughput TCR beta sequencing was used to judge whether each TCR beta V gene segment behaved as functional or pseudogenic. Donor age, sex, ethnicity and CMV serostatus were compiled alongside the repertoire data. Genome-wide SNP genotypes for about 65% of the roughly 670 donors were used in a later genetic analysis, which treated that subset as a discovery cohort. Every repertoire in the discovery cohort had been generated on one and the same sequencing platform. Both class I and class II loci were covered by HLA typing, at four-digit resolution. The number of donors typed differed by locus, with 629-630 for A, B, C, DRB1 and DQB1, more than 500 for DQA1, some 570 for DPA1, and 450 to 480 for DPB1. Roughly 5 DR-DQ haplotypes were treated as single units for association and clustering because of strong linkage in the cohort. Among almost 400 genotyped donors of the cohort, an average of 235,054 unique TCR beta nucleotide sequences were sequenced per donor, about a sixth of them non-productive.

General conclusions and limits of the study: In a later analysis, HLA-associated TCR beta chains showed more clonal expansion and lower generation probabilities than non-associated chains that were equally common. Assigning TCR associations to individual alleles was difficult when HLA alleles, especially DR and DQ, strongly co-occurred. In vitro tests confirmed that three of the cytomegalovirus-associated TCR beta chains recognize cytomegalovirus antigens. Across donors, most TCR sequences were observed very rarely, whereas some public TCRs were present in many individuals. A group of highly shared sequence variants was considered likely to be a technical artifact of the sequencing pipeline. At a false discovery rate of 0.05, a later analysis linked fewer than 20,000 TCR beta sequences to specific HLA alleles. In a later analysis, most CMV-associated TCR beta chains were found to appear HLA-restricted, with HLA associations seemingly driven largely by CMV exposure. The study gave a list of around 170 TCR beta chains associated with cytomegalovirus. A further reported finding was that TCR beta sequences accurately predicted the HLA-A and HLA-B alleles for most subjects in the first cohort. The authors suggested that the approach could potentially be generalized to other disease states and immunological phenotypes. Presence/absence analyses assumed roughly uniform sequencing depth across donors, an assumption that may not hold. Some IMGT-functional V segments, including TRBV6-2 and TRBV6-3, could not be told apart with the 87-base-pair reads, so those segments were excluded. Broadly in line with IMGT annotations, most TCR beta V segments showed up in productive rearrangements about 90% or about 30% of the time in an earlier analysis of around 550 of the donors. The only immune exposure information available for the cohort was CMV serostatus. In a later analysis, TCR association rates were found to vary across HLA loci, with the most associated TCRs seen for DRB1 alleles and the fewest for HLA-C alleles. HLA typing was unavailable for some donors at each locus, so association tests used only the typed subset. Because counts were too low, roughly 17 rarely observed V segments, including chromosome 9 orphons, were left out of the earlier analysis of a few hundred of the donors. Several of the top co-occurrence clusters appeared to be linked to parvovirus B19, influenza, CMV and Epstein-Barr virus, according to a later analysis. A later genetic analysis reported fewer N-insertions in productive TCRs among donors in an Asian-associated ancestry cluster than the roughly 720-donor mean. An association between a missense DCLRE1C variant and V-gene and J-gene trimming of TCR beta chains was found in a later genetic analysis and replicated in an independent cohort. Correlated functional status among segregating V segments might be attributable to linkage disequilibrium, but an unknown experimental factor could not be ruled out. This cohort had only TCR beta chains sequenced, and the lack of alpha or paired-chain data limited which features could be detected. The classifier was reported to diagnose cytomegalovirus status with high specificity and sensitivity in both the original and validation cohorts.

Library prep was done by the immunoSEQ multiplex PCR assay. The multiplex PCR relied on a mix of 60 forward primers for TCR Vbeta segments and 13 reverse primers for TCR Jbeta segments. A multiplex PCR assay on genomic DNA amplified the CDR3 region of rearranged TCR beta genes. Amplified TCR beta libraries were sequenced as 87-base-pair reads on the Illumina HiSeq System. The authors' analysis ran thus. A later analysis counted about 80 million unique TCR beta chains across the 700 or so repertoires, and about 10 million of these chains were shared by at least two donors. Raw reads were error-corrected and collapsed into unique sequences by a nearest-neighbor algorithm in which closely related sequences were merged to remove PCR and sequencing errors. To assign V, D and J gene segments, CDR3 sequences were aligned to IMGT reference sequences. For a sequence to be retained, at least a six-nucleotide match to both a V gene segment and a J gene segment was required. A rearrangement was called productive if the CDR3 had no stop codons and remained in frame with V and J, and every other rearrangement was called non-productive. Following IMGT convention, CDR3 was defined as the stretch from the second conserved V-encoded cysteine to the conserved J-encoded phenylalanine. Sequences without an unambiguous match to a single V gene segment were excluded from the earlier analysis of approximately 600 of the donors. In an earlier analysis of 587 of the donors, V segments were called functional above 56.7% productive rearrangements and were called segregating when the between-donor standard deviation exceeded 5%. A statistical classification framework was developed to diagnose cytomegalovirus status using the catalog of TCR beta chain sequences. In a later analysis, TCR nucleotide sequences were compared against IMGT/GENE-DB human TR gene sequences so that V and J genes could be assigned. Using the TCRdist pipeline, a later analysis assigned CDR3 sequences along with most-parsimonious VDJ recombination scenarios. A later analysis defined each TCR beta chain by its CDR3 amino acid sequence plus V-gene family, and excluded reads lacking a unique V-gene family. To address suspected cross-contamination and a sequencing artifact, a later analysis removed around 600 highly shared, low-generation-probability nucleotide sequences. A later analysis calculated a clonal expansion index for each public chain from normalized within-repertoire ranks of inferred template counts. In a later analysis, generation probabilities were computed with a VDJ recombination model fitted to out-of-frame rearrangements, and the resulting probabilities were checked against IGoR. In a later analysis, TCR-TCR, TCR-HLA and TCR-CMV co-occurrence was scored with hypergeometric tests, and a repertoire-size bias correction was applied to TCR pairs. In a later analysis, false discovery rates were estimated by permuting HLA or CMV assignments 20 times. In a later analysis, co-occurring TCRs were grouped using DBSCAN, with TCRdist sequence similarity added in when clustering inside HLA-allele-positive subsets. Repertoires with fewer than 30,000 or more than 120,000 public chains, plus five repertoires with anomalous nucleotide sharing, were excluded from co-occurrence clustering. TCRdb stores this immuneACCESS table with in-frame sequences only. Part of the clones is absent; in the studies checked, under half of the shortfall reflects unresolved V genes, and no reason is known for the rest. The V and J calls and the clone size are those of that table, but D and trimming were determined from the DNA. The sample table shows roughly 190,000 clones, and more than 65% are seen once. Together, the top ten hold 1.5% to 2% of the sample.

In total, roughly 670 healthy bone marrow donors made up the cohort. Cohort members were all nominally healthy when sampled, although unrecorded immune exposures were likely present. The donor was CMV seronegative and was included in the group of about 350 seronegative cohort members. Every donor gave a peripheral blood sample, and the peripheral blood mononuclear cells from that sample were used for TCR beta sequencing. Genomic DNA was extracted from the blood cell samples with the Qiagen DNeasy Blood Extraction Kit. Reading the germline V gene (reference sequence) gives CDR1 MNHNY and CDR2 SVGAGI. The V and J ends are trimmed by 8 bases and 5 bases, leaving 15 bases between them. The CDR3 spans 14 residues, from the cysteine through the phenylalanine. Here the CDR3 DNA is all that survives: 42 bases in frame from base 1.

This TCR came from a woman in her thirties in good health and CMV-seronegative. This receptor chain uses TRBV6-6 and TRBJ1-4; the D gene lacks a confident call. The sequenced sample consisted of PBMCs. The CDR3 region has the sequence CASLPDGGNEKLFF. The nucleotide sequence is given as TGTGCCAGCCTCCCGGACGGAGGAAATGAAAAACTGTTTTTT.